This paragraph covers one T cell receptor (beta chain) sequence. What it recognizes is unknown. Every bit of the isolated RNA underwent reverse transcription, so sequencing read expressed TCRB transcripts. Generated by immunoSEQ multiplex PCR, the TCRdb table keeps only in-frame clones and is missing some. The sample includes about 650,000 clones, 12% of them seen just once. The data belong to a study of beta chain features in type 1 diabetes. The V end was cut by 4 bases, the J end by 6 bases, with 16 bases between. Per germline, CDR1 MDHEN and CDR2 SYDVKM. This CDR3 contains 16 residues. Study-wide findings and caveats: In all four CD4+ subsets, TCRB CDR3 length was significantly, moderately reduced in type 1 diabetes.

This chain joins TRBV28 and TRBJ1-6; the D gene is possibly TRBD1 (6 bases). The sequenced material came from naive CD4+ T cells from blood. The receptor comes from a man aged 30-40 years with type 1 diabetes. CDR3 residues: CASSSPSPGANSPLHF. The DNA of the CDR3 is TGTGCCAGCAGTTCACCTTCTCCGGGGGCTAATTCACCCCTCCACTTT. Complete variable domain (other parts from reference TRBV28 and TRBJ1-6): DVKVTQSSRYLVKRTGEKVFLECVQDMDHENMFWYRQDPGLGLRLIYFSYDVKMKEKGDIPEGYSVSREKKERFSLILESASTNQTSMYLCASSSPSPGANSPLHFGNGTRLTVT.